What follows are 5 T cell receptor beta chains derived from one specimen sequenced in a study of blood T cell repertoires in COVID-19. TCRdb's table, derived via immunoSEQ multiplex PCR, lists solely in-frame clones and lacks some. The sample lists about 87,000 clones, around 86% occurring once. The sequenced material came from peripheral blood. These receptors all stem from a woman aged 70-85 years with acute or convalescent COVID-19.

This clone was seen a handful of times. The chain has TRBV4-1 and TRBJ1-1; no reliable D call. From germline, CDR1 is MGHRA and CDR2 YSYEKL. Trimming left V 6 bases short and J 0 bases short, with 11 bases between. The CDR3 has 14 residues. The CDR3 is CASSLRQMNTEAFF. The CDR3 DNA reads as TGCGCCAGCAGTCTCAGGCAGATGAACACTGAAGCTTTCTTT.

This chain connects TRBV2 to TRBJ2-7; tentatively, D is TRBD1 (7 bases). The germline V gene has CDR1 SNHLY and CDR2 FYNNEI. The V gene lost 4 bases and the J gene lost 5 bases, with 18 bases spanning the gap. This CDR3 comprises 15 residues. CDR3 DNA: TGTGCCAGCAGTGGGGTTGGAGGGGGCCTGCACGAGCAGTACTTC. Protein product: CASSGVGGGLHEQYF.

The chain employs TRBV27 and TRBJ2-5; D might be TRBD2 (5 bases). The CDR3 has 16 residues. Germline-derived CDR1 and CDR2 are MNHEY and SMNVEV (reference sequence). The V gene lost 5 bases and the J gene lost 2 bases, with 18 bases spanning the gap. CDR3 sequence reads: CASSLRSQRRQETQYF. The CDR3 region has the DNA TGTGCCAGCAGTCTGCGGTCCCAGAGGAGGCAAGAGACCCAGTACTTC.

The chain is built from TRBV9 and TRBJ2-1, with 7 bases identical to TRBD1. V shed 1 base and J 3 bases; nucleotides not matched to a gene: 4. The CDR3 runs to 15 residues. Germline-derived CDR1 and CDR2 are SGDLS and YYNGEE. The CDR3 reads CASSVTGVYYNEQFF. Written as DNA, the CDR3 is TGTGCCAGCAGCGTAACAGGGGTATACTACAATGAGCAGTTCTTC.

This chain links TRBV2 with TRBJ2-1; weak D call: TRBD1 (6 bases). Germline CDR1 is SNHLY and CDR2 is FYNNEI. With 6 bases removed from V and 2 bases from J, the gap between germline ends came to 8 bases. The CDR3 is 13 residues long. CDR3 in DNA: TGTGCCAGCAGCAGGGGTGCCTACAATGAGCAGTTCTTC. This translates into CASSRGAYNEQFF.